This entry lists 13 T cell receptor beta chains sequenced from one sample in a study of T cells in Graves' hyperthyroidism and ophthalmopathy. TCR beta CDR3 regions were amplified from RNA. The HTBI primer set served for first-round RT-PCR of the TCR CDR3. One entry per CDR3 protein, called by TCRdb with MiXCR from the multiplex PCR reads. The sample records around 440,000 distinct CDR3 sequences, approximately 15% being singletons. The sequenced sample consisted of blood. These receptors originate from a woman aged 18-29 years with Graves' hyperthyroidism.

This clonotype was found many times. The chain has TRBV20-1 and TRBJ1-1, with D maybe TRBD1 (5 bases). Trimming took 6 bases from V and 0 from J, leaving 11 bases between them. The V gene's germline CDR1 is DFQATT and CDR2 SNEGSKA (reference sequence). The CDR3 is 13 residues long. The DNA of the CDR3 is TGCAGTGCCACGGGACGGGTGAACACTGAAGCTTTCTTT. Amino acids: CSATGRVNTEAFF.

The V call is TRBV6-4, the J call TRBJ1-5; D remains ambiguous. Trimming pared 4 bases from V and 6 bases from J, leaving 13 bases between. The CDR3 is 14 residues long. The germline V gene encodes CDR1 MRHNA and CDR2 SNTAGT. CDR3 protein: CASSASEDSQPQHF. The CDR3 region has the DNA TGTGCCAGCAGTGCCTCAGAGGATAGTCAGCCCCAGCATTTT.

Ten or more counts support this clonotype. The rearrangement joins TRBV28 to TRBJ2-3; 10 nucleotides match TRBD2. The CDR3 consists of 18 residues. J was trimmed by 3 bases and V by 7 bases; bases with no gene match: 16. Germline CDR1 reads MDHEN; CDR2 reads SYDVKM. CDR3 DNA: TGTGCCAGCACCTTTCCTAGCGGGAGTCGACGTAGGACAGATACGCAGTATTTT. It translates to CASTFPSGSRRRTDTQYF.

The chain couples TRBV19 to TRBJ2-7; D gene ambiguous. The germline CDR1 and CDR2 sequences are LNHDA and SQIVND (reference sequence). CDR3 length: 14 residues. Trimming removed 2 bases from V and 5 bases from J, with 13 bases in between. The CDR3, as DNA: TGTGCCAGTAGTATAATGGGTCCCCCTGACGAGCAGTACTTC. Protein product: CASSIMGPPDEQYF. Variable domain in full (rest from reference TRBV19 and TRBJ2-7): DGGITQSPKYLFRKEGQNVTLSCEQNLNHDAMYWYRQDPGQGLRLIYYSQIVNDFQKGDIAEGYSVSREKKESFPLTVTSAQKNPTAFYLCASSIMGPPDEQYFGPGTRLTVT.

This clonotype was counted a few times. This sequence joins TRBV7-3 and TRBJ2-1; 9 positions agree with TRBD2. With 2 bases clipped from V and 0 bases from J, the junction kept 8 bases outside the gene matches. Looked up from germline, CDR1 is SGHTA and CDR2 is FQGTGA. There are 18 residues in the CDR3. The CDR3 DNA reads TGTGCCAGCAGCTTACTAGCGGGGTCGACGAGCTCCTACAATGAGCAGTTCTTC. Translating it yields CASSLLAGSTSSYNEQFF.

Here the CDR3 reads CSGSVEPVSGEQFF. CDR3 sequence (DNA): TGCAGCGGCTCCGTCGAGCCTGTTTCTGGTGAGCAGTTCTTC. The chain combines TRBV29-1 with TRBJ2-1; D call uncertain. The CDR3 consists of 14 residues. Deletions cut 7 bases from V and 9 bases from J, with 22 bases between. Germline CDR1 and CDR2: SQVTM and ANQGSEA.

V is TRBV4-1 and J is TRBJ2-3, with TRBD1 identical over 8 bases. Trimming cost V 4 bases and J 3 bases; bases outside gene matches: 15. This CDR3 comprises 18 residues. CDR1 and CDR2 from the germline V gene are MGHRA and YSYEKL. The CDR3 coding sequence is TGCGCCAGCAGCCGGACAGTCCTACCCAGGGGGCGGACAGATACGCAGTATTTT. Protein product: CASSRTVLPRGRTDTQYF.

A remark on this clonotype: Because the CDR3 is missing its conserved closing phenylalanine or tryptophan, this is likely a read error. The DNA for the CDR3 is TGTGCCAGCAGCCGAACCGGGACAGGCTACGAGCAGTACCTC. Translated: CASSRTGTGYEQYL. The chain has TRBV14 and TRBJ2-7; TRBD1 agrees at 8 bases. The V gene's germline CDR1 is SGHDN and CDR2 FVKESK. V trimming: 4 bases; J trimming: 3 bases; junction bases outside the gene matches: 5. There are 14 residues in the CDR3.

The J gene is TRBJ1-2, the V gene TRBV19; unclear D gene. Between the trimmed V and J ends, which lost 4 bases and 13 bases, there was a span of 10 bases. Germline V CDR1 and CDR2: LNHDA, SQIVND (reference sequence). This CDR3 has 10 amino acids. CDR3 sequence reads: CASSKRGSTF. CDR3 in DNA: TGTGCCAGTAGTAAACGGGGATCCACCTTC.

The J gene is TRBJ1-6, the V gene TRBV5-1; 8 nucleotides match TRBD1. CDR1 SGHRS and CDR2 YFSETQ come from the germline V gene. The ends lost 0 bases at V and 8 bases at J; junction bases unmatched: 7. This CDR3 comprises 16 residues. In DNA, the CDR3 is TGCGCCAGCAGCTTGGATGCCGGGACAGGTGATTCACCCCTCCACTTT. Its protein is CASSLDAGTGDSPLHF.

This sequence joins TRBV27 and TRBJ1-6; no reliable D call. The length of the CDR3 is 13 residues. The germline V gene has CDR1 MNHEY and CDR2 SMNVEV (reference sequence). V lost 8 bases and J 10 bases, leaving 15 bases between the germline ends. The CDR3 loop is CASASGIGSPLHF. CDR3 DNA sequence: TGTGCCAGCGCCAGCGGGATAGGGTCACCCCTCCACTTT.

This clonotype was detected many times. The chain combines TRBV7-9 with TRBJ2-7, with D possibly TRBD1 on 6 matching bases. This CDR3 spans 13 amino acids. CDR1 and CDR2 (germline): SEHNR, FQNEAQ (reference sequence). The ends were cut back, 6 bases at V and 5 bases at J, with 14 bases in the middle. CDR3 DNA: TGTGCCAGCAGACCTACAGGGTTGGACGAGCAGTACTTC. Translated, it gives CASRPTGLDEQYF.

This rearrangement joins TRBV4-1 to TRBJ1-5; TRBD1 aligns across 7 bases. Germline trimming cut 4 bases from V and 7 bases from J; bases unmatched to any gene: 7. Per the germline V gene, CDR1 is MGHRA and CDR2 is YSYEKL. The CDR3 contains 14 residues. Written as DNA, the CDR3 is TGCGCCAGCAGCCGGGGGGCAGGGGGGCAGCCCCAGCATTTT. This sequence encodes CASSRGAGGQPQHF.